The 28 T cell receptor beta chains presented below share a single source sample, sequenced in a study of shared clonotypes between healthy human individuals. Generated by immunoSEQ multiplex PCR, the TCRdb table keeps only in-frame clones and is missing some. This sample has about 2.4 million clones, with around 90% found just once. The sequencing input was naive CD4+ T cells sorted from blood. The subset is: CD45RA+ positively selected. The receptors shown here come from a man aged 18 to 30 in good health.

J is TRBJ2-7 and V is TRBV7-2; 10 nucleotides line up with TRBD2. Germline CDR1 is SGHTA and CDR2 is FQGNSA. This CDR3 spans 15 amino acids. The J segment lost 7 bases and the V segment lost 5 bases, leaving 11 bases of the junction unmatched. The CDR3 sequence: CASSRGRAGGYEQYF. In DNA, the CDR3 is TGTGCCAGCAGCCGCGGTCGAGCGGGAGGGTATGAGCAGTACTTC.

The genes are TRBV6-1 and TRBJ1-3, with D perhaps TRBD1 (6 bases). CDR1 and CDR2 (germline): MNHNS, SASEGT. The CDR3 contains 15 residues. V was cut by 6 bases and J by 2 bases, with 14 bases left in between. In nucleotides, the CDR3 is TGTGCCAGCAGATCTTCAGGGGAGGCTGGAAACACCATATATTTT. It specifies CASRSSGEAGNTIYF.

The chain employs TRBV5-6 and TRBJ2-3, with 7 bases identical to TRBD1. Germline CDR1 is SGHDT and CDR2 is YYEEEE. V shed 1 base and J 6 bases; nucleotides not matched to a gene: 2. This CDR3 region has 13 residues. CDR3 nucleotides: TGTGCCAGCAGCTTGACAGGGGTGGATACGCAGTATTTT. It is translated as CASSLTGVDTQYF.

V usage is TRBV4-3 and J usage is TRBJ1-1; D remains unclear. The CDR3 has 17 amino acids. V lost 0 bases and J 5 bases, leaving 19 bases between the germline ends. CDR1 and CDR2 (germline): LGHNA, YSLEER. CDR3 residues: CASSQDRSALGGTEAFF. The CDR3 region has the DNA TGCGCCAGCAGCCAAGATAGGTCTGCTCTCGGCGGGACTGAAGCTTTCTTT.

This chain uses TRBV18 with TRBJ1-3; weak D call: TRBD1 (6 bases). The CDR3 loop spans 16 amino acids. Germline CDR1 KGHSH, CDR2 LQKENI. V was trimmed by 0 bases and J by 10 bases, leaving 19 bases between them. The CDR3 loop is CASSPPAGDPIRTIYF. The CDR3 DNA reads TGTGCCAGCTCACCACCCGCAGGGGACCCGATTCGGACCATATATTTT.

This clone was picked up one time. Other DNA sequences in this specimen translate into the identical CDR3. The V gene is TRBV6-5, the J gene TRBJ1-3; D is possibly TRBD1 (5 bases). Germline V gene sequence: CDR1 MNHEY, CDR2 SVGAGI. V lost 4 bases and J lost 0, with 10 bases in between. CDR3 length: 15 residues. The CDR3: CASSSQGSSGNTIYF. For the CDR3, the DNA is TGTGCCAGCAGTTCCCAGGGCAGCTCTGGAAACACCATATATTTT.

The rearrangement links TRBV11-2 to TRBJ2-7, with D hard to call. CDR3 length: 13 amino acids. Germline V gives CDR1 SGHAT, CDR2 FQNNGV. Trimming cost V 7 bases and J 7 bases, with 17 bases left between them. The CDR3: CASTLSWVGEQYF. The DNA for the CDR3 is TGTGCCAGCACCCTTAGTTGGGTGGGGGAGCAGTACTTC.

The chain couples TRBV19 to TRBJ1-2, with 12 bases identical to TRBD1. Looked up from germline, CDR1 is LNHDA and CDR2 is SQIVND (reference sequence). The CDR3 is 14 amino acids. Unmatched junction bases numbered 7, after V lost 6 bases and J lost 8 bases. CDR3 protein: CASRTGQGAKGYTF. The CDR3 DNA is TGTGCCAGTAGAACGGGACAGGGGGCTAAGGGCTACACCTTC.

This chain links TRBV27 with TRBJ2-1, with D unclear. V lost 4 bases and J 5 bases, leaving 15 bases between the germline ends. In germline, CDR1 is MNHEY, CDR2 SMNVEV (reference sequence). The CDR3 is 15 residues long. DNA for the CDR3: TGTGCCAGCAGTTCGGACCAGATTTACGACAATGAGCAGTTCTTC. Translation gives CASSSDQIYDNEQFF.

This clone was counted a single time. V usage is TRBV10-1 and J usage is TRBJ1-1; D is perhaps TRBD1 (5 bases). The CDR3 runs 14 residues. V lost 4 bases, J lost 2 bases, and 11 bases lay in between. Germline V lookup: CDR1 WNHNN, CDR2 SYGVQD (reference sequence). The CDR3 loop is CASSARRANTEAFF. The CDR3 DNA is TGCGCCAGCAGTGCCCGCAGGGCTAACACTGAAGCTTTCTTT.

The V gene is TRBV5-8, the J gene TRBJ2-3; 12 bases align to TRBD2. Germline assignment: CDR1 SGHTS and CDR2 YDEGEE. This CDR3 has 15 amino acids. The trim removed 4 bases at V and 6 bases at J, leaving 6 bases unmatched. CDR3 coding DNA: TGTGCCAGCAGCCTAGGGCTAGCGGGAGGGGATACGCAGTATTTT. Amino acids: CASSLGLAGGDTQYF.

The chain recombines TRBV5-1 with TRBJ1-6; 9 bases agree with TRBD1. V lost 5 bases, J lost 9 bases, and 6 bases stayed unmatched. The germline V gene has CDR1 SGHRS and CDR2 YFSETQ. The CDR3 loop spans 14 amino acids. CDR3 loop: CASSEGQGPSPLHF. The CDR3 nucleotides are TGCGCCAGCAGTGAGGGACAGGGTCCTTCACCCCTCCACTTT.

This chain connects TRBV7-8 to TRBJ2-7; 7 positions agree with TRBD2. Losses at the gene ends were 1 base for V and 9 bases for J; bases not matched to a gene: 15. This CDR3 spans 16 amino acids. CDR1 is SGHVS, CDR2 FQNEAQ, per germline. Here the CDR3 reads CASSLVAGSSYIPQYF. The CDR3 nucleotides are TGTGCCAGCAGCTTAGTAGCGGGCAGTTCTTATATTCCGCAGTACTTC.

The count of this clone is one. The chain has TRBV5-1 and TRBJ2-3; no clear D gene. Germline V gene sequence: CDR1 SGHRS, CDR2 YFSETQ. Trimming took 0 bases from V and 0 from J, leaving 8 bases between them. The CDR3 loop spans 15 amino acids. CDR3 sequence: CASSLDLQSTDTQYF. Written as DNA, the CDR3 is TGCGCCAGCAGCTTGGATTTGCAAAGCACAGATACGCAGTATTTT.

The chain has TRBV7-2 and TRBJ1-6; 10 bases agree with TRBD1. The CDR3 sequence is 15 residues long. V lost 5 bases to trimming and J lost 7 bases; unmatched junction nucleotides: 5. Germline loops: CDR1 SGHTA, CDR2 FQGNSA. The CDR3 loop reads CASSPRQGANSPLHF. In DNA, the CDR3 is TGTGCCAGCAGCCCAAGACAGGGGGCCAATTCACCCCTCCACTTT.

As DNA, the CDR3 is TGTGCCAGCACGGAGACAGGGTTTTTGGGTGAGCAGTTCTTC. Its translation is CASTETGFLGEQFF. V and J are TRBV5-8 and TRBJ2-1; TRBD1 aligns across 7 bases. Germline assignment: CDR1 SGHTS and CDR2 YDEGEE. This CDR3 is 14 amino acids long. J was trimmed by 9 bases and V by 6 bases; bases with no gene match: 12.

This clone occurred a few times. Other DNA sequences in this sample translate to the same CDR3. This chain links TRBV6-1 with TRBJ1-1; possible D gene TRBD1, 5 bases. Trimming cost V 2 bases and J 3 bases, with 7 bases left between them. CDR1 is MNHNS and CDR2 is SASEGT in the germline V gene. The CDR3 totals 13 residues. CDR3 DNA: TGTGCCAGCAGTGAACAGGGATACACTGAAGCTTTCTTT. It specifies CASSEQGYTEAFF.

The chain joins TRBV18 to TRBJ1-1; 7 bases fit TRBD1. The V gene end was trimmed by 1 base and the J gene end by 6 bases; junction bases not matched to a gene: 8. This CDR3 has 15 residues. Germline lookup yields CDR1 KGHSH and CDR2 LQKENI. As DNA, the CDR3 is TGTGCCAGCTCACCACAGGGGGCGGTTATCCCTGAAGCTTTCTTT. It yields the protein CASSPQGAVIPEAFF.

The genes are TRBV30 and TRBJ2-5; D is unclear. This CDR3 contains 15 residues. V was shortened by 0 bases and J by 5 bases, with 16 bases between the two germline ends. Germline CDR1 is GTSNPN and CDR2 is SVGIG (reference sequence). CDR3 DNA sequence: TGTGCCTGGAGTGTCTCACTTGACATAAGGGAGACCCAGTACTTC. Protein: CAWSVSLDIRETQYF.

This clone has only a few counts. Within the sample, other DNA sequences also encode this same CDR3. The chain has TRBV7-9 and TRBJ2-3; no reliable D call. V lost 3 bases to trimming and J lost 4 bases, with 2 bases between them. Germline CDR1 is SEHNR and CDR2 is FQNEAQ (reference sequence). The CDR3 covers 11 residues. Here the CDR3 reads CASSFSDTQYF. CDR3 nucleotides: TGTGCCAGCAGCTTTTCAGATACGCAGTATTTT.

The chain combines TRBV5-1 with TRBJ1-6; unclear D gene. The CDR3 is 13 residues long. The V end was cut by 6 bases, the J end by 4 bases, with 8 bases between. Per the germline V gene, CDR1 is SGHRS and CDR2 is YFSETQ. In nucleotides, the CDR3 is TGCGCCAGCAAAGGCGAGTATAATTCACCCCTCCACTTT. This sequence encodes CASKGEYNSPLHF.

V is TRBV5-5 and J is TRBJ2-7, with 8 nucleotides matching TRBD2. V lost 6 bases, J lost 1 base, and 9 bases stayed unmatched. The CDR3 is 15 amino acids. Looked up from germline, CDR1 is SGHKS and CDR2 is YYEKEE (reference sequence). The CDR3 DNA reads TGTGCCAGCACTCCTCAGCTAGCGGGTTCCTACGAGCAGTACTTC. Translating gives CASTPQLAGSYEQYF. The full variable domain, completed using reference TRBV5-5 and TRBJ2-7, is DAGVTQSPTHLIKTRGQQVTLRCSPISGHKSVSWYQQVLGQGPQFIFQYYEKEERGRGNFPDRFSARQFPNYSSELNVNALLLGDSALYLCASTPQLAGSYEQYFGPGTRLTVT.

The V gene is TRBV7-2, the J gene TRBJ2-3; a possible D gene is TRBD2 (5 bases). V shed 8 bases and J shed 6 bases, with 15 bases lying between them. In germline, CDR1 is SGHTA, CDR2 FQGNSA. This CDR3 spans 13 amino acids. CDR3 sequence (DNA): TGTGCCAGCTTAATAGCCCGAGGGGATACGCAGTATTTT. Protein product: CASLIARGDTQYF. Looking up the rest from reference TRBV7-2 and TRBJ2-3 gives the full variable domain: GAGVSQSPSNKVTEKGKDVELRCDPISGHTALYWYRQSLGQGLEFLIYFQGNSAPDKSGLPSDRFSAERTGGSVSTLTIQRTQQEDSAVYLCASLIARGDTQYFGPGTRLTVL.

The V call is TRBV19, the J call TRBJ2-1, with 9 bases matching TRBD2. CDR1 is LNHDA, CDR2 SQIVND, per germline (reference sequence). This CDR3 is 17 amino acids long. J was trimmed by 4 bases and V by 3 bases; bases with no gene match: 10. The CDR3 coding sequence is TGTGCCAGTAGTATGAGACCGGCTAGCGGGGCGTACAATGAGCAGTTCTTC. It codes for CASSMRPASGAYNEQFF.

The J gene is TRBJ2-5, the V gene TRBV7-9; D possibly corresponds to TRBD2 (6 bases). The CDR3 is 15 residues long. Looked up from germline, CDR1 is SEHNR and CDR2 is FQNEAQ (reference sequence). The V and J ends lost 0 bases and 5 bases respectively, with 13 bases between them. Here the CDR3 reads CASSLARGGAETQYF. The CDR3 nucleotides are TGTGCCAGCAGCTTAGCGCGGGGAGGAGCCGAGACCCAGTACTTC.

V and J are TRBV28 and TRBJ2-7, with 8 bases that match TRBD1. Trimming removed 5 bases from V and 2 bases from J; junction bases left unmatched: 8. The CDR3 contains 15 residues. Germline V gene data show CDR1 as MDHEN and CDR2 as SYDVKM. The CDR3, as DNA: TGTGCCAGCAGTGACGACAGGGGTGCTACCTACGAGCAGTACTTC. This codes for CASSDDRGATYEQYF. Supplemented by reference TRBV28 and TRBJ2-7, the full variable domain reads DVKVTQSSRYLVKRTGEKVFLECVQDMDHENMFWYRQDPGLGLRLIYFSYDVKMKEKGDIPEGYSVSREKKERFSLILESASTNQTSMYLCASSDDRGATYEQYFGPGTRLTVT.

V is TRBV4-1 and J is TRBJ2-3, with D possibly being TRBD2 (7 bases). The CDR3 is 15 residues long. Trimming took 3 bases from V and 0 from J, leaving 10 bases between them. Germline V gene data show CDR1 as MGHRA and CDR2 as YSYEKL. CDR3 nucleotides: TGCGCCAGCAGCCATGGGGGGGCTAGCACAGATACGCAGTATTTT. Protein product: CASSHGGASTDTQYF.

This chain uses TRBV19 with TRBJ1-1, with 7 positions matching TRBD1. Germline-derived CDR1 and CDR2 are LNHDA and SQIVND (reference sequence). The CDR3 consists of 13 residues. The J segment lost 8 bases and the V segment lost 0 bases, leaving 3 bases of the junction unmatched. DNA of the CDR3: TGTGCCAGTAGTATAGAATTGGACAGGGAAGCTTTCTTT. This encodes CASSIELDREAFF.